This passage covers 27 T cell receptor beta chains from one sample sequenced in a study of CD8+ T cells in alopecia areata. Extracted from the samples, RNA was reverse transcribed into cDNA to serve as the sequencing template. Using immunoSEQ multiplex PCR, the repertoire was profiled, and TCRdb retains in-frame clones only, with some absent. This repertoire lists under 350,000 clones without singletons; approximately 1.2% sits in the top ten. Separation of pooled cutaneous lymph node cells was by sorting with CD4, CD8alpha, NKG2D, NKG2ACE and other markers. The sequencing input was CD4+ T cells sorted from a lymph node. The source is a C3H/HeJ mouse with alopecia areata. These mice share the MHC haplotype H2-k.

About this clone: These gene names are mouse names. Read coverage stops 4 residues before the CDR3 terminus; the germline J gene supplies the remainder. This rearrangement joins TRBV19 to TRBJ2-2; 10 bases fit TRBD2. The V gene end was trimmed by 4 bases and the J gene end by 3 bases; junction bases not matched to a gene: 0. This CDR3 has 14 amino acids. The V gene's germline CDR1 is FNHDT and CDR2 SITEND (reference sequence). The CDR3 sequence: CASSGLGDTGQLYF. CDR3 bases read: TGTGCCAGCAGTGGACTGGGGGACACCGGG.

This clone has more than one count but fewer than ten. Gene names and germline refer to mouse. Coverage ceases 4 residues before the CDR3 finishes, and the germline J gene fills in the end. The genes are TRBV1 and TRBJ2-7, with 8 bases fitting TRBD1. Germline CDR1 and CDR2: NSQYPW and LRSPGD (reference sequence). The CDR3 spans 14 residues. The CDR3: CTCSADDRGDEQYF. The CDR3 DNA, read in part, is TGCACCTGCAGTGCAGATGACAGGGGAGAT.

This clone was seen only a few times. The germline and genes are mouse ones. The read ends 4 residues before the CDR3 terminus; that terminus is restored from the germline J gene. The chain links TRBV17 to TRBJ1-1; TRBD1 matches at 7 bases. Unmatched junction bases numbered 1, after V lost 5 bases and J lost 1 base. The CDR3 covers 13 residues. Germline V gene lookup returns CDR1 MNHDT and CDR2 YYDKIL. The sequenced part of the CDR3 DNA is TGTGCTAGCAGTTACAGGGGAAACACA. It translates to CASSYRGNT. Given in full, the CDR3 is CASSYRGNTEVFF.

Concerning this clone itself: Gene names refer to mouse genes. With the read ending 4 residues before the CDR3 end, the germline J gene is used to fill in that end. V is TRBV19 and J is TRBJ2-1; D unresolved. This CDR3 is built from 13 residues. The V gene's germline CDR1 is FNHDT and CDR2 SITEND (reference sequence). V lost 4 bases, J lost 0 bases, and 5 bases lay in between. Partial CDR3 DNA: TGTGCCAGCAGTCGCAGTAACTATGCT. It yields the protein CASSRSNYA. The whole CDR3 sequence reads CASSRSNYAEQFF. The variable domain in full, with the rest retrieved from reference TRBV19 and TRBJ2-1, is GGIITQTPKFLIGQEGQKLTLKCQQNFNHDTMYWYRQDSGKGLRLIYYSITENDLQKGDLSEGYDASREKKSSFSLTVTSAQKNEMAVFLCASSRSNYAEQFFGPGTRLTVL.

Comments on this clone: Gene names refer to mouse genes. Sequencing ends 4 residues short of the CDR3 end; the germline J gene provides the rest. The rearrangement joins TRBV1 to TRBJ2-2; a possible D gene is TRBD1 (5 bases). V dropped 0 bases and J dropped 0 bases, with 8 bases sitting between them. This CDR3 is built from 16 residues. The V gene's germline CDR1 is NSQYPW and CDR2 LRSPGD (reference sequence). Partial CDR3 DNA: TGCACCTGCAGTGCAGAGGCAGGGTCAAACACCGGG. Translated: CTCSAEAGSNTG. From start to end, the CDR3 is CTCSAEAGSNTGQLYF.

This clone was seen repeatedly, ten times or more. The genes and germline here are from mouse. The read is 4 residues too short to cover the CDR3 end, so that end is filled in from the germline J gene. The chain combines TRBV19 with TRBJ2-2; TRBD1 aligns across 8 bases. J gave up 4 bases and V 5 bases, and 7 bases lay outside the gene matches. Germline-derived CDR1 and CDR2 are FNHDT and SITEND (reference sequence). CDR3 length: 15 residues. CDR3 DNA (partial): TGTGCCAGCAGCGCCGGGACAGGCCGCACCGGG. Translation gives CASSAGTGRTG. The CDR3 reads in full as CASSAGTGRTGQLYF.

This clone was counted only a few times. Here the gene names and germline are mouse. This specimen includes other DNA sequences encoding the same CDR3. CDR3 DNA, as far as it was read: TGTGCCAGCAGTGGGACTGGGGGGGGA. Translating it yields CASSGTGGG. The entire CDR3 protein reads CASSGTGGGEVFF. The chain links TRBV13-1 to TRBJ1-1; perhaps TRBD1 as D (5 bases). From the germline J gene comes the end of the CDR3, since the read stops 4 residues before it. The CDR3 extends over 13 amino acids. CDR1 is NSHNY, CDR2 SYGAGN, per germline.

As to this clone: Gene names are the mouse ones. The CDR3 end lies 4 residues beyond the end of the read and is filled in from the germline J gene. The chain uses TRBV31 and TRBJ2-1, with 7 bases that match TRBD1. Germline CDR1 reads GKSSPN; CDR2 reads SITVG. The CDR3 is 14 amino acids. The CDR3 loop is CAWSRSGGGAEQFF. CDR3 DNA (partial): TGTGCCTGGAGCCGCTCAGGGGGAGGGGCT.

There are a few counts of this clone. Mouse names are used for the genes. The DNA read from the CDR3 is TGTGCCAGCACCTCTGACAGGGCCGGG. It yields the protein CASTSDRAG. The entire CDR3 protein is CASTSDRAGQLYF. J is TRBJ2-2 and V is TRBV19; 7 positions match TRBD1. The CDR3 end lies 4 residues beyond the end of the read and is filled in from the germline J gene. Trimming cost V 6 bases and J 6 bases; bases outside gene matches: 5. The CDR3 totals 13 residues. In germline, CDR1 is FNHDT, CDR2 SITEND (reference sequence).

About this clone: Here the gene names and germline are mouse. The CDR3 loop reads CASGDNRGYQDTQYF. CDR3 DNA (partial): TGTGCCAGCGGTGATAACAGGGGTTACCAAGAC. The rearrangement joins TRBV13-2 to TRBJ2-5, with 7 bases lining up with TRBD1. The read is 4 residues too short to cover the CDR3 end, so that end is filled in from the germline J gene. Trimming cost V 1 base and J 1 base; bases outside gene matches: 3. Germline V gene data show CDR1 as NNHNN and CDR2 as SYGAGS (reference sequence). The CDR3 length is 15 residues.

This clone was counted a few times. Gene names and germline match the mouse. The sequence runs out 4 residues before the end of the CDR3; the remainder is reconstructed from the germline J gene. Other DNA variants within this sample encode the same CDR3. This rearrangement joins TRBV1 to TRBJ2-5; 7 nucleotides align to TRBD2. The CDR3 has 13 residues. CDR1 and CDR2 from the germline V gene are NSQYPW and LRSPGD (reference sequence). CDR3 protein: CTCSAVGGDTQYF. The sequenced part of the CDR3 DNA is TGCACCTGCAGTGCAGTGGGGGGTGAC.

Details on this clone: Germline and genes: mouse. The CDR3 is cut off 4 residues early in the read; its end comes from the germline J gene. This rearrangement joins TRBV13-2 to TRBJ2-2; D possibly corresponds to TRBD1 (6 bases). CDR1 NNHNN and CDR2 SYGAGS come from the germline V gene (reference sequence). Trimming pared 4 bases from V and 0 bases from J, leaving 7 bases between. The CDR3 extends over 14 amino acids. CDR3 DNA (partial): TGTGCCAGCGGTAGGGGGACAAACACCGGG. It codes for CASGRGTNTG. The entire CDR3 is CASGRGTNTGQLYF.

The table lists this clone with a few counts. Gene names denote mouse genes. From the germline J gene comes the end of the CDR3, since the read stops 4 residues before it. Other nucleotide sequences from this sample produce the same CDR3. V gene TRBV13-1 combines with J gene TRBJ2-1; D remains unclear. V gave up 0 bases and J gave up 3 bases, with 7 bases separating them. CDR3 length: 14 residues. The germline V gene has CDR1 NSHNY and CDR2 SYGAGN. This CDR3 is CASSDAEGYAEQFF. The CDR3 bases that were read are TGTGCCAGCAGTGATGCAGAGGGCTATGCT.

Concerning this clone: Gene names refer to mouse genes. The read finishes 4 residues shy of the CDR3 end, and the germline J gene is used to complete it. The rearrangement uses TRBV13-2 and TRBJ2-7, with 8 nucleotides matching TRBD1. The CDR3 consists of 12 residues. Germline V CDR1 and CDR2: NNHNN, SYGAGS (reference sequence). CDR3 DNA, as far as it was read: TGTGCCAGCGCTCGGGACAGGTAT. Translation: CASARDRY. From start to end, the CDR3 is CASARDRYEQYF.

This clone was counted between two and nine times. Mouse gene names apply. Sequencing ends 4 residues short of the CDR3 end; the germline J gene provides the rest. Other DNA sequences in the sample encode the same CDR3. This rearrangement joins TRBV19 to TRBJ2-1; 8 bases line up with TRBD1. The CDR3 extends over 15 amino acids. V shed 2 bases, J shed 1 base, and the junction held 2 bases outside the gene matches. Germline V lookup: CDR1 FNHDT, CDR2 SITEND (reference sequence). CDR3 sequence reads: CASSITGGNYAEQFF. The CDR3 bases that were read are TGTGCCAGCAGTATCACAGGGGGGAACTATGCT.

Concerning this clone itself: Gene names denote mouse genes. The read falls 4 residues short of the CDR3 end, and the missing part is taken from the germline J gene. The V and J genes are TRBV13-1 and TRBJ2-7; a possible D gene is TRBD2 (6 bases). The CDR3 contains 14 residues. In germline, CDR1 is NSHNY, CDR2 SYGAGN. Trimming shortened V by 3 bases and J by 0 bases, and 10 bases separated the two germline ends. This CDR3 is CASSAGESSYEQYF. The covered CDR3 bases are TGTGCCAGCAGTGCTGGGGAGAGCTCCTAT.

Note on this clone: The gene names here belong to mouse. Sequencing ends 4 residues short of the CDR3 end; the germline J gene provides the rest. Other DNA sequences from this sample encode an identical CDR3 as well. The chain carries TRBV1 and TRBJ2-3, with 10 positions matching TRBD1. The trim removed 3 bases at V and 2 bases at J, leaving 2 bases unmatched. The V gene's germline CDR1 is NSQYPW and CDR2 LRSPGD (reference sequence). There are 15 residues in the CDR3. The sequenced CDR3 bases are TGCACCTGCAGTGCCGGGACAGGGGTTGCAGAA. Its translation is CTCSAGTGVAE. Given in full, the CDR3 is CTCSAGTGVAETLYF.

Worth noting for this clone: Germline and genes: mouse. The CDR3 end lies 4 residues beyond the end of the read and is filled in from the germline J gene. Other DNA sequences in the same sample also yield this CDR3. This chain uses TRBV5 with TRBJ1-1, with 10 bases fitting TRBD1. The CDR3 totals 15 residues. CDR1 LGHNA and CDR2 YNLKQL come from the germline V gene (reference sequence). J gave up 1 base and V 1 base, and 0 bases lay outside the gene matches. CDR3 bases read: TGTGCCAGCAGCCAAGGGACAGGGGGAAACACA. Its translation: CASSQGTGGNT. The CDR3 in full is CASSQGTGGNTEVFF.

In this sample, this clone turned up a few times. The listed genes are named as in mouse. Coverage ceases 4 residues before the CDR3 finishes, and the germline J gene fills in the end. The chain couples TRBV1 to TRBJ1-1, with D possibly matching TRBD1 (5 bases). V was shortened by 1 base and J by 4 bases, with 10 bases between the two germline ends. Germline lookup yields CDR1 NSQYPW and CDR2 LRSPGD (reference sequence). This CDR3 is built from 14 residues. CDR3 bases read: TGCACCTGCAGTGCAGCCAGGGCGGGCACA. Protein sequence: CTCSAARAGT. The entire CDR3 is CTCSAARAGTEVFF. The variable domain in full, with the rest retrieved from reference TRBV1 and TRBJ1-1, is VTLLEQNPRWRLVPRGQAVNLRCILKNSQYPWMSWYQQDLQKQLQWLFTLRSPGDKEVKSLPGADYLATRVTDTELRLQVANMSQGRTLYCTCSAARAGTEVFFGKGTRLTVV.

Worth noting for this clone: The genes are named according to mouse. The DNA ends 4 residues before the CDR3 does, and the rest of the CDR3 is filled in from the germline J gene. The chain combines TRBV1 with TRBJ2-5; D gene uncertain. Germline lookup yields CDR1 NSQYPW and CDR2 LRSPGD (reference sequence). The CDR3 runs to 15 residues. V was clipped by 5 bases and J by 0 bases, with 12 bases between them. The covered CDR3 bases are TGCACCTGCAGTCTCCCGACATTTAACCAAGAC. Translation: CTCSLPTFNQD. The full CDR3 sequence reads CTCSLPTFNQDTQYF.

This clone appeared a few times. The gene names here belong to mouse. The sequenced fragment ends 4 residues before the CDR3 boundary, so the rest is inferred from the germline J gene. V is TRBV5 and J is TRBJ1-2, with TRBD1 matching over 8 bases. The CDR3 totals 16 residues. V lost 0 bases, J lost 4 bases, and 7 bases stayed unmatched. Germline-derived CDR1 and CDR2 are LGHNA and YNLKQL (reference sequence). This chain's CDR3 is CASSQDLDRGGSDYTF. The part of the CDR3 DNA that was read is TGTGCCAGCAGCCAAGATTTAGACAGGGGAGGCTCC.

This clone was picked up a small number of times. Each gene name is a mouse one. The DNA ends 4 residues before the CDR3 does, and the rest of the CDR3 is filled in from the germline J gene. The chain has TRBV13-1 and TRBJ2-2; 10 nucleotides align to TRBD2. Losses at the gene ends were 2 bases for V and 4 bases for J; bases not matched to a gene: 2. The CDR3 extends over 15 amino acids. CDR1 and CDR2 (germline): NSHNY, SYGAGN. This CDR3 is CASSELGGRTGQLYF. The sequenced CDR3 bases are TGTGCCAGCAGTGAGCTGGGGGGGCGCACCGGG.

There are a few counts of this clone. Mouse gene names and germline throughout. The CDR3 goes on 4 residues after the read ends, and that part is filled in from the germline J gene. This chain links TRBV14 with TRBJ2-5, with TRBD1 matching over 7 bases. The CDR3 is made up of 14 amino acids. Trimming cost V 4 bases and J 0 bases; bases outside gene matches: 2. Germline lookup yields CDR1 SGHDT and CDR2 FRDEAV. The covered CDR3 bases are TGTGCCAGCAGTCCAGGGGGTAACCAAGAC. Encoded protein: CASSPGGNQD. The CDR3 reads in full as CASSPGGNQDTQYF.

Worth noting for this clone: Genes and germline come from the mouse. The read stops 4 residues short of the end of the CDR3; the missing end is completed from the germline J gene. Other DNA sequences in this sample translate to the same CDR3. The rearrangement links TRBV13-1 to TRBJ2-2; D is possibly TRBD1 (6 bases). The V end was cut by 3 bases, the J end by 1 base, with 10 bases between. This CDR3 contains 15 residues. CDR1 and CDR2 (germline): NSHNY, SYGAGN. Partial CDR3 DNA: TGTGCCAGCAGTGTCCCGGGACAAAACACCGGG. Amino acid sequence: CASSVPGQNTG. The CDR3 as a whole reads CASSVPGQNTGQLYF.

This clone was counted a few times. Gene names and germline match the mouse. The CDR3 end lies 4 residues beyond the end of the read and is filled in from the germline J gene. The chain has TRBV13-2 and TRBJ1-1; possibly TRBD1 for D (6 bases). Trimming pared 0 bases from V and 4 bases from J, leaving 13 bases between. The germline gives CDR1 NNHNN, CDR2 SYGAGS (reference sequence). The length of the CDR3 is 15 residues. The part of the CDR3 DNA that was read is TGTGCCAGCGGTGATGCGGGGGGCGCGAGCACA. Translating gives CASGDAGGAST. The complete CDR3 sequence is CASGDAGGASTEVFF.

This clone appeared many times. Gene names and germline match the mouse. The CDR3 bases that were read are TGTGCCTGGAGTCTCCAGGGGGGTAGTGCAGAA. Translated, it gives CAWSLQGGSAE. The full CDR3 protein is CAWSLQGGSAETLYF. The rearrangement uses TRBV31 and TRBJ2-3; tentatively, D is TRBD1 (7 bases). The read stops 4 residues short of the end of the CDR3; the missing end is completed from the germline J gene. Germline V lookup: CDR1 GKSSPN, CDR2 SITVG. Trimming removed 0 bases from V and 0 bases from J, with 10 bases in between. This CDR3 spans 15 amino acids.

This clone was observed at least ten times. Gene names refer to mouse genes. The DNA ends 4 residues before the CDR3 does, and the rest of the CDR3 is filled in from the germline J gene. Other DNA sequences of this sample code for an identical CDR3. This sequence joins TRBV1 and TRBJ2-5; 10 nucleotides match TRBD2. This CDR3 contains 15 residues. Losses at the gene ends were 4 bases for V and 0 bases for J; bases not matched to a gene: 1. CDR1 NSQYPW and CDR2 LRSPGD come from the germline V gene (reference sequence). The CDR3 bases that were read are TGCACCTGCAGTGGGACTGGGGGTAACCAAGAC. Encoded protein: CTCSGTGGNQD. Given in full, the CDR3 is CTCSGTGGNQDTQYF. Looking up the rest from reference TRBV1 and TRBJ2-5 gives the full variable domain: VTLLEQNPRWRLVPRGQAVNLRCILKNSQYPWMSWYQQDLQKQLQWLFTLRSPGDKEVKSLPGADYLATRVTDTELRLQVANMSQGRTLYCTCSGTGGNQDTQYFGPGTRLLVL.